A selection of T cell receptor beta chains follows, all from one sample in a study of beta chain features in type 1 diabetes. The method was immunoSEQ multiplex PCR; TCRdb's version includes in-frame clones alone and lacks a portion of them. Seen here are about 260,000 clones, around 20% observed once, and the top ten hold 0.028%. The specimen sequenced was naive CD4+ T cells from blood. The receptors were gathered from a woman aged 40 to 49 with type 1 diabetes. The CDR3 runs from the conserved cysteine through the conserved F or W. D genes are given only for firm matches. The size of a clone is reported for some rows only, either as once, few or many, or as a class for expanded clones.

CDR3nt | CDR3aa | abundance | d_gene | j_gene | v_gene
TGTGCCATCAGTGGACAGGTGGATGAAAAACTGTTTTTT | CAISGQVDEKLFF | - | - | TRBJ1-4 | TRBV10-3
TGCGCCAGCAGCTTGGCAGGCGGGCGGGAGACCCAGTACTTC | CASSLAGGRETQYF | - | - | TRBJ2-5 | TRBV5-1
TGTGCCAGCACCGAAGGGGGGACAGGGGGCAATGAGCAGTTCTTC | CASTEGGTGGNEQFF | few | TRBD1 | TRBJ2-1 | TRBV6-6
TGTGCCACCAGTCCGCCGACAGGGAGCTCCTACAATGAGCAGTTCTTC | CATSPPTGSSYNEQFF | - | TRBD1 | TRBJ2-1 | TRBV15
TGTGCCAGCAGCCAAACGGGAGGGAACACTGAAGCTTTCTTT | CASSQTGGNTEAFF | - | - | TRBJ1-1 | TRBV9
TGTGCCAGCAATACGGTTCGGGATACGCAGTATTTT | CASNTVRDTQYF | few | - | TRBJ2-3 | TRBV28
TGCGCCAGCAGCCAGCCTCGAACGGGGAGGGCTAATGAAAAACTGTTTTTT | CASSQPRTGRANEKLFF | - | - | TRBJ1-4 | TRBV4-1
TGTGCCAGCAGTTACTCGGCAGGGTATGGCTACACCTTC | CASSYSAGYGYTF | few | - | TRBJ1-2 | TRBV6-5
TGTGCCAGCAGCTTAGCGCTTTCCGGGGAACCCCTCCACTTT | CASSLALSGEPLHF | few | - | TRBJ1-6 | TRBV7-9
TGTGCCAGCAGTCAATCAGGCAGTACGCAGTATTTT | CASSQSGSTQYF | few | - | TRBJ2-3 | TRBV28
TGTGCCAGCAGTCCCGGACAGGGGGCGACTGGGGCCAACGTCCTGACTTTC | CASSPGQGATGANVLTF | - | TRBD1 | TRBJ2-6 | TRBV27
TGTGCCAGCAGCGTGAACAGTCTTACAGATACGCAGTATTTT | CASSVNSLTDTQYF | - | - | TRBJ2-3 | TRBV9
TGTGCCAGCACCGACGGGGGGGAGAGGACTGAAGCTTTCTTT | CASTDGGERTEAFF | few | - | TRBJ1-1 | TRBV7-3
TGTGCCAGCAGCTTAAGAGAGGGTACTAATTATAATTCACCCCTCCACTTT | CASSLREGTNYNSPLHF | few | - | TRBJ1-6 | TRBV11-2
TGTGCCAGCAGTTGGTTTAGGGGTGATGAGCAGTTCTTC | CASSWFRGDEQFF | few | - | TRBJ2-1 | TRBV2
TGTGCCAGCAGCGTAGCGGCCTCAGGGACCCAGTACTTC | CASSVAASGTQYF | few | - | TRBJ2-5 | TRBV9
TGTGCCAGCAGCGGTGGACAGTATAATTCACCCCTCCACTTT | CASSGGQYNSPLHF | - | - | TRBJ1-6 | TRBV7-9
TGTGCCAGCAGCTTAGGCGGGGCGACGTCGGGCGAGCAGTACTTC | CASSLGGATSGEQYF | - | - | TRBJ2-7 | TRBV11-1
TGTGCTAGTGGACCCGGACAGTTCACAGATACGCAGTATTTT | CASGPGQFTDTQYF | few | - | TRBJ2-3 | TRBV12-5
TGTGCCTGGAGTGCGAGGGTAGCTGGAAACACCATATATTTT | CAWSARVAGNTIYF | - | - | TRBJ1-3 | TRBV30
TGTGCCAGCAGCTTGGAGCCTACTCAAGCCTACAATGAGCAGTTCTTC | CASSLEPTQAYNEQFF | once | - | TRBJ2-1 | TRBV5-4
TGTGCCAGCAGCGTAGAGGCTCAGGGGACCAACATTCAGTACTTC | CASSVEAQGTNIQYF | - | - | TRBJ2-4 | TRBV9
TGTGCCACCAGCCTACAGGGCCGCTCCTACGAGCAGTACTTC | CATSLQGRSYEQYF | few | - | TRBJ2-7 | TRBV15
TGTGCCAGCAGCTCCCCGTCCAGCTACGAGCAGTACTTC | CASSSPSSYEQYF | few | - | TRBJ2-7 | TRBV6-5
TGTGCCAGCATCCCACAGGGGAATTCACCCCTCCACTTT | CASIPQGNSPLHF | - | TRBD1 | TRBJ1-6 | TRBV2
TGCGCCAGCAGCCAAGATTCGACAGGGACCTCTGGAAACACCATATATTTT | CASSQDSTGTSGNTIYF | - | TRBD1 | TRBJ1-3 | TRBV4-3
TGTGCCAGCAGCTACCGGGACTTGTCGTACAATGAGCAGTTCTTC | CASSYRDLSYNEQFF | - | - | TRBJ2-1 | TRBV5-6
TGTGCCAGCAGCGGAGAGGAGTTACTTGAAGCTTTCTTT | CASSGEELLEAFF | - | - | TRBJ1-1 | TRBV7-9
TGTGCCAGCACGCGAACCGGGACAGAAGCTTTCTTT | CASTRTGTEAFF | - | - | TRBJ1-1 | TRBV25-1
TGTGCCAGCAGTTTATATGGGGGAGGGCCCGGGGAGCTGTTTTTT | CASSLYGGGPGELFF | - | TRBD2 | TRBJ2-2 | TRBV27
TGTGCCAGCAGCTTGGCCGGGTCTAGCGGCAGTGATGAGCAGTTCTTC | CASSLAGSSGSDEQFF | - | TRBD2 | TRBJ2-1 | TRBV5-4
TGCAGCGTTGATGACAGGGCTGGAAACACCATATATTTT | CSVDDRAGNTIYF | - | TRBD1 | TRBJ1-3 | TRBV29-1
TGTGCCTGGAGTACTACAGGGGCCCCCAAGGTCGAGCAGTACTTC | CAWSTTGAPKVEQYF | - | TRBD1 | TRBJ2-7 | TRBV30
TGCGCCAGCAGCCCGGGGACTGACACTGAAGCTTTCTTT | CASSPGTDTEAFF | - | - | TRBJ1-1 | TRBV5-1
TGTGCCAGCAGTCCCCGGACGGGGCAAGAGACCCAGTACTTC | CASSPRTGQETQYF | - | - | TRBJ2-5 | TRBV28
TGTGCCAGCAGTTACCCCCGGGTTAGCTCCTACGAGCAGTACTTC | CASSYPRVSSYEQYF | - | - | TRBJ2-7 | TRBV6-6
TGTGCCAGTAGTATAGGCAGGGGACAGACGAACACTGAAGCTTTCTTT | CASSIGRGQTNTEAFF | few | TRBD1 | TRBJ1-1 | TRBV19
TGTGCCAGCAGTGTCACAGGGTTAGAGACCCAGTACTTC | CASSVTGLETQYF | few | - | TRBJ2-5 | TRBV25-1
TGTGCCAGCAGCATACCTACCGGACCGGGATCTAGGGAGCTGTTTTTT | CASSIPTGPGSRELFF | - | - | TRBJ2-2 | TRBV28
TGTGCCATCAGTGAGGGCAGCGCTATCCCCAATGAGCAGTTCTTC | CAISEGSAIPNEQFF | - | - | TRBJ2-1 | TRBV10-3
TGTGCCACCCGCTCGGGAACCACAGATACGCAGTATTTT | CATRSGTTDTQYF | - | - | TRBJ2-3 | TRBV2
TGTGCCAGCAGCTGGGGTCGGGGGAACACTGAAGCTTTCTTT | CASSWGRGNTEAFF | - | - | TRBJ1-1 | TRBV5-6
TGTGCCACCGAGAAGGACAGGGACTACGAGCAGTACTTC | CATEKDRDYEQYF | few | TRBD1 | TRBJ2-7 | TRBV25-1
TGTGCTAGTGGCCCGGGACAAGAACAAGAGACCCAGTACTTC | CASGPGQEQETQYF | few | - | TRBJ2-5 | TRBV12-5
TGCAGCGTAGCAATGGGGCAGGGGACCCCCTACGAGCAGTACTTC | CSVAMGQGTPYEQYF | - | - | TRBJ2-7 | TRBV29-1
TGTGCCAGCAGCGTAGGATTGCGGGAGGGCCTAGAGGAGCAGTTCTTC | CASSVGLREGLEEQFF | - | TRBD2 | TRBJ2-1 | TRBV9
TGTGCCACCAGCAGTGCGGAGACCCAGTACTTC | CATSSAETQYF | few | - | TRBJ2-5 | TRBV15
TGCGCCAGCAGCTTGGAGGGGTACAGCTCCTACAATGAGCAGTTCTTC | CASSLEGYSSYNEQFF | - | - | TRBJ2-1 | TRBV5-1
TGTGCCAGCAGCAAACCATTGACTAGCGGGAGCAGAGATGAGCAGTTCTTC | CASSKPLTSGSRDEQFF | - | - | TRBJ2-1 | TRBV21-1
TGTGCCAGCACCGACAGGGTTGGGCCCTACGAGCAGTACTTC | CASTDRVGPYEQYF | few | TRBD1 | TRBJ2-7 | TRBV19
TGTGCCAGCAGCTTAAAGTGGGGCAGGGCAGGCTCCTCTGGGGCCAACGTCCTGACTTTC | CASSLKWGRAGSSGANVLTF | few | - | TRBJ2-6 | TRBV7-3
TGCGCCAGCAGCCCGCCAGGCCGCCAAGAGACCCAGTACTTC | CASSPPGRQETQYF | few | - | TRBJ2-5 | TRBV4-1
TGTGCCAGCAGCTCCCTCGGGACTAGCGGGGCGCAAGAGACCCAGTACTTC | CASSSLGTSGAQETQYF | few | TRBD2 | TRBJ2-5 | TRBV7-2